By frequency in the sample, the clone carrying this T cell receptor beta chain is medium-sized. The CDR3 covers 15 residues. Trimming cost V 6 bases and J 0 bases, with 12 bases left between them. Germline V gene sequence: CDR1 MNHNS, CDR2 SASEGT. This entry is derived from a study of CD4 and CD8 cells across lung adenocarcinoma regions. TCRdb re-called the PCR reads with MiXCR, one entry per CDR3 protein. The sample shows fewer than 11,000 distinct CDR3 sequences, 46% of them seen only once. Samples came from patients with localized non-small cell lung adenocarcinoma. This receptor was obtained from a male donor with lung adenocarcinoma. The CD4 and CD8 labels of this study may be unreliable. This chain connects TRBV6-1 to TRBJ2-4; D is unresolved. Source material: CD8+ T cells from the margin of a lung tumor. The chain's CDR3 is CASSEQWEAKNIQYF. The CDR3 DNA is TGTGCCAGCAGCGAACAATGGGAAGCCAAAAACATTCAGTACTTC.